The sequence of this T cell receptor beta chain was determined in a study of molecular identifiers for immune sequencing clone quantification. Study-level results: Barcode collisions between identical TCR molecules could shrink estimates of highly expanded clone sizes. Effector cells had over 98% of their molecules in clones above 20 RNA copies, while naive cells had under 1%.

Every naive CD8 library was made from between roughly 20,000 and 1,000,000 sorted cells with 10%, 30% or 50% RNA. CD8+CD4-CCR7+CD45RA+ sorting gave the naive CD8 T cells. This clonotype was picked up many times. Its antigen is not identified. TCRdb independently ran MiXCR on the PCR reads; one entry per CDR3 protein. The sample records about 300,000 distinct CDR3 sequences, 20% to 25% being singletons. The TCR sequence derives from a human donor in good health. Some libraries in this study had Jurkat cell RNA spiked in. Sequencing was performed on naive CD8+ T cells from blood, with Jurkat cell RNA spiked in. Subset specified: FACS-sorted CD8+CD4-CCR7+CD45RA+ naive T cells.

CDR3: CSARGGVLNTEAFF. DNA of the CDR3: TGCAGTGCTAGAGGCGGAGTTCTGAACACTGAAGCTTTCTTT. This sequence joins TRBV20-1 and TRBJ1-1; D is ambiguous. The V gene lost 1 base and the J gene lost 0 bases, with 9 bases spanning the gap. CDR1 and CDR2 (germline): DFQATT, SNEGSKA (reference sequence). This CDR3 comprises 14 residues.